The source of this T cell receptor (beta chain) is a study of blood T cell repertoires in COVID-19. V was clipped by 2 bases and J by 10 bases; unmatched bases: 2. The germline V gene has CDR1 MNHEY and CDR2 SVGEGT. The CDR3 runs to 14 residues. Per the original methods: It was from reference gene primer amplification that nucleated cell counts were estimated. TCRdb keeps only in-frame clones here, not all; method: immunoSEQ multiplex PCR. V and J calls and clone size are copied from that table; D and trimming were computed from the DNA. The table has under 200,000 clones, 82% seen once. Sequenced sample: peripheral blood. The chain carries TRBV6-2 or TRBV6-3 and TRBJ1-4; 12 bases match TRBD1. The source is a woman aged 60 to 75 with COVID-19, enrolled during active disease. The CDR3 spells CASSYGTGGAKLFF. The DNA of the CDR3 is TGTGCCAGCAGTTACGGGACAGGGGGCGCAAAACTGTTTTTT.